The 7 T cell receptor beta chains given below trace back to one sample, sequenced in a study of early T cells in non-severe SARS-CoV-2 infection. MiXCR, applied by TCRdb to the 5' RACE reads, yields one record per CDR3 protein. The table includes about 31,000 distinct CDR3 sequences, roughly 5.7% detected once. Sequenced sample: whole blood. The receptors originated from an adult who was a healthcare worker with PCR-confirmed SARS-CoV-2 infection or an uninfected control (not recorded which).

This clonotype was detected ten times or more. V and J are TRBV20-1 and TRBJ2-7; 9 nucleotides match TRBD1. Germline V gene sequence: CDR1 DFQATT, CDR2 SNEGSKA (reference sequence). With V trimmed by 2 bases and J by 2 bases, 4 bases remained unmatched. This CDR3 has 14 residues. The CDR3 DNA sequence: TGCAGTGCTAGACCCGGACAGGGGACCTACGAGCAGTACTTC. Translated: CSARPGQGTYEQYF.

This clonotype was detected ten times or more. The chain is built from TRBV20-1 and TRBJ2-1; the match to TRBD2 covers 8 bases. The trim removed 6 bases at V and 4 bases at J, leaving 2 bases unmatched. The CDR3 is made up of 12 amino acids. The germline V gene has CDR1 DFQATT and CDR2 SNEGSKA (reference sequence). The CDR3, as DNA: TGCAGTGCCCAGCGGGAGTACAATGAGCAGTTCTTC. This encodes CSAQREYNEQFF.

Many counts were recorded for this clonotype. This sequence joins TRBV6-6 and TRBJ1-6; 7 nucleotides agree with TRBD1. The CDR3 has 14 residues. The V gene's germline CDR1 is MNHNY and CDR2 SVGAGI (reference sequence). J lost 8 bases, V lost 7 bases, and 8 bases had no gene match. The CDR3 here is CASTMTGRDSPLHF. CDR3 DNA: TGTGCCAGCACTATGACAGGGAGGGATTCACCCCTCCACTTT.

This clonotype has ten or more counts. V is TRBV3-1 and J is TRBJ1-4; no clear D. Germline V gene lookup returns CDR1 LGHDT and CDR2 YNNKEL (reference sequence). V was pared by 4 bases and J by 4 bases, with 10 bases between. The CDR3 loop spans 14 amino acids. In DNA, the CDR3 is TGTGCCAGCAGCCCTACGGGGATTAATGAAAAACTGTTTTTT. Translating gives CASSPTGINEKLFF.

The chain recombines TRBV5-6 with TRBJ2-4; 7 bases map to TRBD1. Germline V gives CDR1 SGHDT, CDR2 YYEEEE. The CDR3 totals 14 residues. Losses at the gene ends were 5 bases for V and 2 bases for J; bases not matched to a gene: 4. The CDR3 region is CASSWGQSKNIQYF. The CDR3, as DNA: TGTGCCAGCAGTTGGGGACAGTCCAAAAACATTCAGTACTTC.

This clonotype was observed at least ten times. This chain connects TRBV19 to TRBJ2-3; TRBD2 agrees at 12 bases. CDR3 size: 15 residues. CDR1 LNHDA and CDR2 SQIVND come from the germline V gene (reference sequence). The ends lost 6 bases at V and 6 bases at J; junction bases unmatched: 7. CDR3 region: CASSTSGRLRDTQYF. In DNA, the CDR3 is TGTGCCAGTAGCACTAGCGGGAGGCTTAGGGATACGCAGTATTTT.

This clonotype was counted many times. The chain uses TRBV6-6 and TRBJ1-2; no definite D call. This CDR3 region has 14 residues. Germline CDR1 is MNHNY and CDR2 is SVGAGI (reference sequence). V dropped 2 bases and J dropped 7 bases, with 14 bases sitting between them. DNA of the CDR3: TGTGCCAGCAGTTACACCCAAGTCCTTTTTGGCTACACCTTC. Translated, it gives CASSYTQVLFGYTF.